One sample yielded the 20 T cell receptor beta chains listed below, sequenced in a study of T cells in Graves' hyperthyroidism and ophthalmopathy. There were TCR beta CDR3 regions amplified from RNA transcripts. Using the HTBI primer set, a first-round RT-PCR was run on the TCR CDR3. TCRdb used MiXCR to reprocess the multiplex PCR reads, holding one entry per CDR3 protein. This table has a few hundred thousand distinct CDR3 sequences, under 60% appearing once. Source material: peripheral blood or thyroid tissue (not recorded which). The receptors come from an adult woman with Graves' disease, either hyperthyroidism or ophthalmopathy (not recorded which).

The chain joins TRBV11-2 to TRBJ1-2; D is possibly TRBD1 (5 bases). The V and J ends lost 7 bases and 3 bases respectively, with 18 bases between them. This CDR3 has 15 amino acids. From germline, CDR1 is SGHAT and CDR2 FQNNGV. DNA of the CDR3: TGTGCCAGCACCCCACGTCAGGGACCCGACTATGGCTACACCTTC. Protein sequence: CASTPRQGPDYGYTF. The whole variable domain, remainder taken from reference TRBV11-2 and TRBJ1-2, is EAGVAQSPRYKIIEKRQSVAFWCNPISGHATLYWYQQILGQGPKLLIQFQNNGVVDDSQLPKDRFSAERLKGVDSTLKIQPAKLEDSAVYLCASTPRQGPDYGYTFGSGTRLTVV.

The chain carries TRBV7-2 and TRBJ2-7; either TRBD1 or TRBD2 may fit D (6 bases each). Trimming cost V 5 bases and J 12 bases, with 26 bases left between them. The CDR3 is 15 residues long. Germline V gene data show CDR1 as SGHTA and CDR2 as FQGNSA. The CDR3 spells CASSPHREDVYRWYF. In nucleotides, the CDR3 is TGTGCCAGCAGCCCTCACAGGGAGGACGTTTACAGGTGGTACTTC.

This clonotype showed up just a few times. The V and J genes are TRBV2 and TRBJ1-1; D gene ambiguous. With 6 bases removed from V and 0 bases from J, the gap between germline ends came to 20 bases. In germline, CDR1 is SNHLY, CDR2 FYNNEI. The CDR3 totals 17 residues. This chain's CDR3 is CASRGAIADDMNTEAFF. The CDR3 DNA is TGTGCCAGCAGAGGCGCCATTGCTGACGACATGAACACTGAAGCTTTCTTT.

The rearrangement links TRBV29-1 to TRBJ2-7; TRBD1 matches at 9 bases. The germline gives CDR1 SQVTM, CDR2 ANQGSEA. The junction had 8 bases not matched to a gene; V was cut back by 7 bases and J by 4 bases. The CDR3 has 13 amino acids. The CDR3 protein is CSAGPGQGYEQYF. CDR3 DNA sequence: TGCAGCGCGGGCCCGGGACAGGGTTACGAGCAGTACTTC.

The V gene is TRBV29-1, the J gene TRBJ1-5, with D unclear. Germline lookup yields CDR1 SQVTM and CDR2 ANQGSEA. The CDR3 is made up of 12 amino acids. Trimming left V 7 bases short and J 11 bases short, with 18 bases between. This CDR3 is CSGRRGWETQHF. The CDR3 nucleotides read TGCAGCGGGAGGAGAGGGTGGGAGACCCAGCATTTT.

The table lists this clonotype with many counts. This chain uses TRBV5-4 with TRBJ2-7; possibly TRBD2 for D (5 bases). The CDR3 extends over 14 amino acids. The germline V and J ends were trimmed by 2 bases and 5 bases, with 14 bases remaining between them. The germline V gene has CDR1 SGHNT and CDR2 YYREEE (reference sequence). The CDR3 spells CASSFYGMANEQYF. The CDR3 DNA follows: TGTGCCAGCAGCTTCTACGGGATGGCGAACGAGCAGTACTTC.

This clonotype was counted at least ten times. The chain couples TRBV5-1 to TRBJ1-1; 8 positions agree with TRBD1. The CDR3 runs to 14 residues. CDR1 and CDR2 from the germline V gene are SGHRS and YFSETQ. Trimming at V came to 5 bases and at J to 3 bases, leaving 6 bases not matched to a gene. CDR3 sequence reads: CASSPGGWDTEAFF. For the CDR3, the DNA is TGCGCCAGCAGTCCAGGGGGCTGGGACACTGAAGCTTTCTTT.

This clonotype was observed a few times. The chain is built from TRBV10-3 and TRBJ2-7; 12 nucleotides match TRBD2. The CDR3 has 14 residues. Germline-derived CDR1 and CDR2 are ENHRY and SYGVKD. V lost 7 bases, J lost 4 bases, and 5 bases stayed unmatched. CDR3 coding DNA: TGTGCCATCATGGGGGGGACTAGCGGGTACGAGCAGTACTTC. Its translation: CAIMGGTSGYEQYF.

The chain carries TRBV29-1 and TRBJ2-3, with D possibly TRBD1 on 6 matching bases. V was trimmed by 7 bases and J by 5 bases, leaving 16 bases between them. CDR3 length equals 13 residues. Germline values: CDR1 SQVTM, CDR2 ANQGSEA. The CDR3 DNA is TGCAGCGCTGGTCACAGGGTGATAGATACGCAGTATTTT. It codes for CSAGHRVIDTQYF.

The sample holds many counts of this clonotype. The chain links TRBV5-1 to TRBJ1-2, with a possible D match to TRBD1 (5 bases). The V gene's germline CDR1 is SGHRS and CDR2 YFSETQ. With 3 bases removed from V and 8 bases from J, the gap between germline ends came to 14 bases. The CDR3 is made up of 13 amino acids. This CDR3 is CASSSPGLRGYTF. The CDR3 nucleotides read TGCGCCAGCAGCTCTCCGGGACTAAGGGGCTACACCTTC.

The rearrangement uses TRBV9 and TRBJ2-7; unclear D gene. CDR3 length equals 10 residues. From germline, CDR1 is SGDLS and CDR2 YYNGEE. V lost 9 bases, J lost 4 bases, and 8 bases lay in between. CDR3 bases: TGTGCCACCAGGAAGTACGAGCAGTACTTC. Residues: CATRKYEQYF.

The J gene is TRBJ2-7, the V gene TRBV7-9, with 8 bases fitting TRBD1. Germline V gene sequence: CDR1 SEHNR, CDR2 FQNEAQ (reference sequence). The ends lost 3 bases at V and 5 bases at J; junction bases unmatched: 6. There are 14 residues in the CDR3. The CDR3 nucleotides are TGTGCCAGCAGCTTGTCTCTGACAGGGGACGAGCAGTACTTC. Residues: CASSLSLTGDEQYF.

The V and J genes are TRBV7-9 and TRBJ2-2; D possibly matches TRBD1 or TRBD2 (5 bases each). Germline V CDR1 and CDR2: SEHNR, FQNEAQ (reference sequence). V was cut by 1 base and J by 2 bases, with 14 bases left in between. The CDR3 loop spans 17 amino acids. In DNA form, the CDR3 reads TGTGCCAGCAGCTTAGGAGGGGCTTCTGGAAACACCGGGGAGCTGTTTTTT. Amino acids: CASSLGGASGNTGELFF.

This chain links TRBV9 with TRBJ1-4; D is ambiguous. The germline V gene encodes CDR1 SGDLS and CDR2 YYNGEE. The CDR3 consists of 14 residues. Trimming shortened V by 2 bases and J by 6 bases, and 11 bases separated the two germline ends. CDR3 DNA: TGTGCCAGCAGCGTCGACCTAAGGGATGAAAAACTGTTTTTT. Protein sequence: CASSVDLRDEKLFF.

The chain couples TRBV20-1 to TRBJ1-1; D not resolved. This CDR3 is built from 16 residues. The V gene's germline CDR1 is DFQATT and CDR2 SNEGSKA (reference sequence). The germline V and J ends were trimmed by 7 bases and 1 base, with 22 bases remaining between them. The CDR3 loop reads CSGRYPSDRENTEAFF. CDR3 bases: TGCAGTGGTCGATATCCGTCGGATAGAGAGAACACTGAAGCTTTCTTT.

V is TRBV5-1 and J is TRBJ2-3; D is unresolved. V dropped 0 bases and J dropped 2 bases, with 13 bases sitting between them. This CDR3 contains 16 residues. The germline V gene encodes CDR1 SGHRS and CDR2 YFSETQ. Here the CDR3 DNA reads TGCGCCAGCAGCTTGGTGGGCGGAACCATCACAGATACGCAGTATTTT. It encodes CASSLVGGTITDTQYF.

In this sample, this clonotype turned up many times. This chain connects TRBV19 to TRBJ2-5; 11 positions agree with TRBD2. The germline CDR1 and CDR2 sequences are LNHDA and SQIVND (reference sequence). Unmatched junction bases numbered 1, after V lost 9 bases and J lost 4 bases. This CDR3 has 12 residues. The CDR3 loop reads CASGLAGETQYF. CDR3 DNA: TGTGCCAGCGGACTAGCGGGAGAGACCCAGTACTTC.

This clonotype was found many times. The genes are TRBV11-2 and TRBJ1-2; D is possibly TRBD1 (5 bases). Between the trimmed V and J ends, which lost 2 bases and 2 bases, there was a span of 12 bases. From germline, CDR1 is SGHAT and CDR2 FQNNGV. This CDR3 spans 15 amino acids. Here the CDR3 reads CASSLMAGLNYGYTF. CDR3 coding DNA: TGTGCCAGCAGCTTAATGGCAGGGCTAAACTATGGCTACACCTTC. Full variable domain (rest looked up from reference TRBV11-2 and TRBJ1-2): EAGVAQSPRYKIIEKRQSVAFWCNPISGHATLYWYQQILGQGPKLLIQFQNNGVVDDSQLPKDRFSAERLKGVDSTLKIQPAKLEDSAVYLCASSLMAGLNYGYTFGSGTRLTVV.

At least ten counts were recorded for this clonotype. This chain joins TRBV19 and TRBJ1-6, with D perhaps TRBD1 (5 bases). This CDR3 is 15 amino acids long. The germline V gene encodes CDR1 LNHDA and CDR2 SQIVND (reference sequence). V was pared by 5 bases and J by 7 bases, with 15 bases between. CDR3 residues: CASSRQGAFNSPLHF. The CDR3 region has the DNA TGTGCCAGTAGTCGTCAAGGGGCCTTCAATTCACCCCTCCACTTT.

The chain combines TRBV7-3 with TRBJ2-5, with 7 bases identical to TRBD2. V lost 2 bases, J lost 1 base, and 7 bases stayed unmatched. From germline, CDR1 is SGHTA and CDR2 FQGTGA. This CDR3 is built from 16 residues. The CDR3 region has the DNA TGTGCCAGCAGCTTAGGGGGGGATCAGGGCCAAGAGACCCAGTACTTC. This codes for CASSLGGDQGQETQYF.